These T cell receptor beta chains were read from a single sample in a study of control samples from healthy donors and cancer patients. Only in-frame clones appear in the TCRdb table, and some are missing; sequencing was by immunoSEQ multiplex PCR. The sample shows about 270,000 clones, roughly 87% of them seen only once. The sequenced material came from PBMCs. The receptors originated from a woman aged 60-75 years with lung cancer. Both conserved end residues are part of each CDR3.

TRBJ2-5 TRBV3-1/TRBV3-2 CASSQSGTEYF
TRBJ2-1 TRBV3-1/TRBV3-2 CASSRILAGDYNEQFF
TRBJ1-5 TRBV24-1 CATSDRQLNQPQHF
TRBJ2-3 TRBV24-1 CATSGASTDTQYF
TRBJ2-7 TRBV6-1 CASSEVGTRTYEQYF
TRBJ2-2 TRBV28 CASSPTGTVDTGELFF
TRBJ2-5 TRBV11-2 CASSLGDFETQYF
TRBJ1-4 TRBV18 CASSPTTGTNEKLFF
TRBJ1-1 TRBV2 CASSETGITEAFF
TRBJ1-1 TRBV10-3 CAISEFIGTGDGTEAFF
TRBJ1-2 TRBV5-1 CASSPQTFGYGYTF
TRBJ1-2 TRBV7-2 CASTLSGTWGYGYTF
TRBJ1-6 TRBV27 CASSLRPNRGASPLHF
TRBJ1-2 TRBV7-9 CASSLGAGYYGYTF
TRBJ1-6 TRBV5-1 CASSFGGGLGSYNSPLHF
TRBJ2-3 TRBV5-1 CASSFQGAGGSTQYF
TRBJ2-7 TRBV28 CASSFATGGSYEQYF
TRBJ1-4 TRBV5-6 CASSLAGTGRAGKLFF
TRBJ2-5 TRBV7-9 CASSYGQGRETQYF
TRBJ2-5 TRBV27 CASSGKEGRWTQYF
TRBJ2-3 TRBV9 CASSVGGQATTDTQYF
TRBJ1-1 TRBV18 CASSSLGTDTEAFF
TRBJ1-5 TRBV15 CATSRDRGSNQPQHF
TRBJ2-3 TRBV18 CASSRALGTDTQYF
TRBJ2-1 TRBV5-1 CASSSGDSYNEQFF
TRBJ2-7 TRBV12-3/TRBV12-4 CASRDSNTYEQYF
TRBJ2-5 TRBV7-8 CASSWDVVGTQYF
TRBJ2-5 TRBV14 CASSHPTDYQETQYF
TRBJ2-1 TRBV24-1 CATSSPRDRTLDSSYNEQFF
TRBJ2-7 TRBV6-6 CASSLGQNYEQYF
TRBJ2-3 TRBV7-2 CASSLEASGGRTDTQYF
TRBJ2-7 TRBV11-2 CASSWTGGPGMEQYF
TRBJ2-1 TRBV7-9 CASSRDWGLDSYNEQFF
TRBJ2-7 TRBV7-9 CASDAGQGSYEQYF
TRBJ1-6 TRBV4-1 CASSQVRGGDSPLHF